What follows is one TCR beta chain and its context. The data originate from a study of blood T cell repertoires in COVID-19. Study-level background: The United States, Italy and Spain provided the acute and convalescent COVID-19 samples.

Study processing details: Cell counts per sample came from amplifying reference gene primers. The method was immunoSEQ multiplex PCR; TCRdb's version includes in-frame clones alone and lacks a portion of them. The V and J calls and the clone size are those of that table, but D and trimming were determined from the DNA. The data hold some 200,000 clones, with about 87% observed a single time. Deletions cut 2 bases from V and 4 bases from J, with 7 bases between. Germline values: CDR1 MNHEY, CDR2 SVGEGT. The CDR3 covers 13 residues. The sample was peripheral blood. The clonotype was recovered from an older man with acute or convalescent COVID-19. V and J are TRBV6-2 or TRBV6-3 and TRBJ2-3; no clear D gene. CDR3 bases: TGTGCCAGCAGTTACGGTCGAGCAGATACGCAGTATTTT. Residues: CASSYGRADTQYF.